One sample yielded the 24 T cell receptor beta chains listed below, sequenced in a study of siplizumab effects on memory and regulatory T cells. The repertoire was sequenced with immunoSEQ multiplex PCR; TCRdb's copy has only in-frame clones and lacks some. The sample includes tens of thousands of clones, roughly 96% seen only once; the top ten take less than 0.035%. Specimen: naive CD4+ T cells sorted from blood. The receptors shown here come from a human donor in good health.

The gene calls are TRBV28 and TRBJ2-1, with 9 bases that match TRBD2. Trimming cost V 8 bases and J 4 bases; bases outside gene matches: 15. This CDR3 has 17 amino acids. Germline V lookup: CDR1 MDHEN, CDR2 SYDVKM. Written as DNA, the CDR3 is TGTGCCAGCCTCACCCCGGGACTAGCCGCGAGTTACAATGAGCAGTTCTTC. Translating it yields CASLTPGLAASYNEQFF. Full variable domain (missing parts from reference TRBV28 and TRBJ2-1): DVKVTQSSRYLVKRTGEKVFLECVQDMDHENMFWYRQDPGLGLRLIYFSYDVKMKEKGDIPEGYSVSREKKERFSLILESASTNQTSMYLCASLTPGLAASYNEQFFGPGTRLTVL.

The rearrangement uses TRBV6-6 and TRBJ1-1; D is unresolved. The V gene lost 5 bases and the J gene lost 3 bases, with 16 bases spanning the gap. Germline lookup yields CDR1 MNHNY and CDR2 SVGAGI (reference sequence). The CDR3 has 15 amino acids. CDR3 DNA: TGTGCCAGCAGTCCGCTATGGGCAGGCCACACTGAAGCTTTCTTT. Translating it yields CASSPLWAGHTEAFF.

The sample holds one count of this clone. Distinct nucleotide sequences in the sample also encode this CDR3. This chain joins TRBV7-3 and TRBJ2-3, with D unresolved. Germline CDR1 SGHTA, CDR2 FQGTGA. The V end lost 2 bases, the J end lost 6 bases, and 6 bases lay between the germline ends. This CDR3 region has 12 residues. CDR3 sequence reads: CASSLLGDTQYF. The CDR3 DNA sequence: TGTGCCAGCAGCTTACTGGGGGATACGCAGTATTTT.

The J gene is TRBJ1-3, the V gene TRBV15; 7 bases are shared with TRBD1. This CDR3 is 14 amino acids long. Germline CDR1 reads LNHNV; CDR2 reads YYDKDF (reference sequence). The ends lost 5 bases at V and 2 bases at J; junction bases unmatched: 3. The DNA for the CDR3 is TGTGCCACCAGCCACGACAGGGCTGGAAACACCATATATTTT. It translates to CATSHDRAGNTIYF.

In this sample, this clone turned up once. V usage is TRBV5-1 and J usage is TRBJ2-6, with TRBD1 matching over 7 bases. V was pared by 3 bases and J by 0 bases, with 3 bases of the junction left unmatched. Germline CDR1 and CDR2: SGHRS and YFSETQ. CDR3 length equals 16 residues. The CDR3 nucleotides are TGCGCCAGCAGCTCCGGACAGGTCTCTGGGGCCAACGTCCTGACTTTC. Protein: CASSSGQVSGANVLTF.

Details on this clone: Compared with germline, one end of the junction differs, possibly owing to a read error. In DNA form, the CDR3 reads TGTGCCCGGAGAAGCGGGGGGCTAACAGATACGCAGTATTTT. Its translation is CARRSGGLTDTQYF. The chain links TRBV30 to TRBJ2-3; 9 positions agree with TRBD2. Germline values: CDR1 GTSNPN, CDR2 SVGIG (reference sequence). CDR3 length equals 14 residues.

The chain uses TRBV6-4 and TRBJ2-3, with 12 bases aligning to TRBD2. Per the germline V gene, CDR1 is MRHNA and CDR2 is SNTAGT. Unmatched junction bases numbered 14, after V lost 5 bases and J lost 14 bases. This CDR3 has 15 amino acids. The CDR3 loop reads CASSPFGLAGTSRYF. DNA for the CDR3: TGTGCCAGCAGTCCCTTCGGACTAGCGGGGACCTCCCGGTATTTT.

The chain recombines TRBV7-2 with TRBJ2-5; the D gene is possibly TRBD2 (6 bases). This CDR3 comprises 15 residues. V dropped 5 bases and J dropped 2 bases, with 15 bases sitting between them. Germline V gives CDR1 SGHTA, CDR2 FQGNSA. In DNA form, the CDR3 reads TGTGCCAGCAGCCAAGTCGGCGGGAAACAAGAGACCCAGTACTTC. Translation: CASSQVGGKQETQYF.

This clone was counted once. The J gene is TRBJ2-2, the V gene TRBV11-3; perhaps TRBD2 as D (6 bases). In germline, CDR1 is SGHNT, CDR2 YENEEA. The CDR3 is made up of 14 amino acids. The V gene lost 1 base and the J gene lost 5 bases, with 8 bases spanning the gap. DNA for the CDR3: TGTGCCAGCAGCTTAGGCGGGGCGACCGGGGAGCTGTTTTTT. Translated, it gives CASSLGGATGELFF.

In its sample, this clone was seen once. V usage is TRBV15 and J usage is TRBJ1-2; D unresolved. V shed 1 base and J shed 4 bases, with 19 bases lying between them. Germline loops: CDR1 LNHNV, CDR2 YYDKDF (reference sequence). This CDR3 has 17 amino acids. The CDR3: CATSRVRSENVGYGYTF. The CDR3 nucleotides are TGTGCCACCAGCAGAGTGCGTTCGGAGAACGTGGGCTATGGCTACACCTTC.

CDR3 sequence: CASSLGGASNEKLFF. The CDR3, as DNA: TGTGCCAGCAGCTTGGGGGGGGCTTCTAATGAAAAACTGTTTTTT. The chain employs TRBV5-4 and TRBJ1-4; tentatively, D is TRBD1 (6 bases). With 0 bases removed from V and 3 bases from J, the gap between germline ends came to 9 bases. Germline loops: CDR1 SGHNT, CDR2 YYREEE (reference sequence). This CDR3 spans 15 amino acids.

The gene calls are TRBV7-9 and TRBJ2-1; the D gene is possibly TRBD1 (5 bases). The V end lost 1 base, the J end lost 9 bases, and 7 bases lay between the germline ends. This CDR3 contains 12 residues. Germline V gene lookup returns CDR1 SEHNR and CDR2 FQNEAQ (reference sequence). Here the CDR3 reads CASSLGGSEQFF. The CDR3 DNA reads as TGTGCCAGCAGCTTAGGGGGCTCTGAGCAGTTCTTC.

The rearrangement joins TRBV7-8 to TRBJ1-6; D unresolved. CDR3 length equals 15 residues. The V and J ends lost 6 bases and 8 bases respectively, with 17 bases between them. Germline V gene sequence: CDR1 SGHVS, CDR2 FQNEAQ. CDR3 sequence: CASSLDRLSDSPLHF. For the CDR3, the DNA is TGTGCCAGCAGTCTAGACCGGCTCTCGGATTCACCCCTCCACTTT. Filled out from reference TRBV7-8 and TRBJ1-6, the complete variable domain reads GAGVSQSPRYKVAKRGQDVALRCDPISGHVSLFWYQQALGQGPEFLTYFQNEAQLDKSGLPSDRFFAERPEGSVSTLKIQRTQQEDSAVYLCASSLDRLSDSPLHFGNGTRLTVT.

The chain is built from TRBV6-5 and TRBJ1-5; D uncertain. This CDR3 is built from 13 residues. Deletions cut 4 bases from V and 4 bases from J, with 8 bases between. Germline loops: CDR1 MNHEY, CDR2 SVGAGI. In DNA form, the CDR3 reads TGTGCCAGCAGTTTAAGAGAAAATCAGCCCCAGCATTTT. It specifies CASSLRENQPQHF.

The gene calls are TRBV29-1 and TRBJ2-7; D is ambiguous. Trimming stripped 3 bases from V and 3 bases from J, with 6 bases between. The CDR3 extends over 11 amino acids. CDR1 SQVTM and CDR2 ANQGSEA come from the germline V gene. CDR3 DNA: TGCAGCGTTGATTTAGGCTACGAGCAGTACTTC. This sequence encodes CSVDLGYEQYF.

CDR3 in amino acids: CASSFLSGANVLTF. The CDR3 nucleotides are TGCGCCAGCAGCTTCCTCTCTGGGGCCAACGTCCTGACTTTC. The V gene is TRBV5-1, the J gene TRBJ2-6; no clear D. Germline CDR1 reads SGHRS; CDR2 reads YFSETQ. The CDR3 has 14 amino acids. The V and J ends lost 2 bases and 0 bases respectively, with 3 bases between them.

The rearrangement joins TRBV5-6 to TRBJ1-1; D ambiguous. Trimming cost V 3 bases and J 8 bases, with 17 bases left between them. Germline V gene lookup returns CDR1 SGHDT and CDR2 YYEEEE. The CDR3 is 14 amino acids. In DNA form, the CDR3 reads TGTGCCAGCAGCTCCCGAGGACGGGCGGCCGAAGCTTTCTTT. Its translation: CASSSRGRAAEAFF.

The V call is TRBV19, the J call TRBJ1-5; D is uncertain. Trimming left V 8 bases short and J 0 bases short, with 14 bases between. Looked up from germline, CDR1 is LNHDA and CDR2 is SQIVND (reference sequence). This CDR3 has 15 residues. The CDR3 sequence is CASDVSPYSNQPQHF. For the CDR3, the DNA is TGTGCCAGTGACGTCAGTCCCTATAGCAATCAGCCCCAGCATTTT.

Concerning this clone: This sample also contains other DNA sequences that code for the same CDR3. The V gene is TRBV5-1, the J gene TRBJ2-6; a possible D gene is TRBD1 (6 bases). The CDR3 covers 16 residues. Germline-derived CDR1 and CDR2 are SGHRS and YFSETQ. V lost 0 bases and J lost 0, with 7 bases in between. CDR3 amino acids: CASSLEQGSGANVLTF. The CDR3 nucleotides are TGCGCCAGCAGCTTGGAACAGGGCTCTGGGGCCAACGTCCTGACTTTC.

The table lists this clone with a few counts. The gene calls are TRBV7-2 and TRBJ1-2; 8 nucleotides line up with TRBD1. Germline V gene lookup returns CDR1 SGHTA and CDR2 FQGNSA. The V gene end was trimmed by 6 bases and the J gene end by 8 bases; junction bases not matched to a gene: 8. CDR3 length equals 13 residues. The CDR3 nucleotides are TGTGCCAGCAGTATCACAGGGGGTCGGGGCTACACCTTC. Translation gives CASSITGGRGYTF. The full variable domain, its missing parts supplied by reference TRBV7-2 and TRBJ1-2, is GAGVSQSPSNKVTEKGKDVELRCDPISGHTALYWYRQSLGQGLEFLIYFQGNSAPDKSGLPSDRFSAERTGGSVSTLTIQRTQQEDSAVYLCASSITGGRGYTFGSGTRLTVV.

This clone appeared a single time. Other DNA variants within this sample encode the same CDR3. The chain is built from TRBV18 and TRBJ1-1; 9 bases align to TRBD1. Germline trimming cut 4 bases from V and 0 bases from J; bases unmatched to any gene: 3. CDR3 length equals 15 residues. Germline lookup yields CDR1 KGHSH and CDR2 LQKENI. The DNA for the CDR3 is TGTGCCAGCTCACTGGGACAGGGAATGAACACTGAAGCTTTCTTT. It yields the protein CASSLGQGMNTEAFF.

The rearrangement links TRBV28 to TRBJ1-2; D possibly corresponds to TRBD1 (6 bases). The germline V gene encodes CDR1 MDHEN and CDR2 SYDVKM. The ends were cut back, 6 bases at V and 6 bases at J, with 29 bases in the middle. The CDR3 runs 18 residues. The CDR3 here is CASRPTLGASMLGDGYTF. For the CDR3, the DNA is TGTGCCAGCAGACCGACATTGGGGGCGTCTATGTTGGGCGATGGCTACACCTTC.

DNA for the CDR3: TGCGCCAGCAGCCAAGTCTGGGGGACAGGGCCCTATGGCTACACCTTC. This sequence encodes CASSQVWGTGPYGYTF. The gene calls are TRBV4-3 and TRBJ1-2; TRBD1 matches 9 bases. V lost 1 base, J lost 4 bases, and 7 bases stayed unmatched. The CDR3 loop spans 16 amino acids. The germline V gene encodes CDR1 LGHNA and CDR2 YSLEER.

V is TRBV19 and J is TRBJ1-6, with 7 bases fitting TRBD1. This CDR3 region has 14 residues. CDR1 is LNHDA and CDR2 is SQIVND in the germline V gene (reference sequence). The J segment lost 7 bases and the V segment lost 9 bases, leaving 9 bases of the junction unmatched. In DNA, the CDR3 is TGTGCCAGCCGCCGGACAGGATTCAATTCACCCCTCCACTTT. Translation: CASRRTGFNSPLHF.